The T cell receptor (beta chain) described here comes from a study of blood T cell repertoires in COVID-19. Study in general: Italy, Spain and the United States were the sources of the convalescent and acute COVID-19 samples. The analysed material was cDNA or gDNA that came from T cells, B-cell-depleted T cells, or PBMCs.

The germline gives CDR1 SGHRS, CDR2 YFSETQ. There are 15 residues in the CDR3. V lost 0 bases, J lost 4 bases, and 6 bases stayed unmatched. Generated by immunoSEQ multiplex PCR, the TCRdb table keeps only in-frame clones and is missing some. The repertoire includes more than 250,000 clones, 84% of them detected once, and around 9.1% sits in the top ten. The sequencing input was peripheral blood. The TCR sequence derives from a human donor in a cohort sampled during active COVID-19. The chain couples TRBV5-1 to TRBJ2-7, with 8 bases matching TRBD2. The CDR3, as DNA: TGCGCCAGCAGCTTGGAGACGGGAGGGCGGTACGAGCAGTACTTC. Translation gives CASSLETGGRYEQYF.